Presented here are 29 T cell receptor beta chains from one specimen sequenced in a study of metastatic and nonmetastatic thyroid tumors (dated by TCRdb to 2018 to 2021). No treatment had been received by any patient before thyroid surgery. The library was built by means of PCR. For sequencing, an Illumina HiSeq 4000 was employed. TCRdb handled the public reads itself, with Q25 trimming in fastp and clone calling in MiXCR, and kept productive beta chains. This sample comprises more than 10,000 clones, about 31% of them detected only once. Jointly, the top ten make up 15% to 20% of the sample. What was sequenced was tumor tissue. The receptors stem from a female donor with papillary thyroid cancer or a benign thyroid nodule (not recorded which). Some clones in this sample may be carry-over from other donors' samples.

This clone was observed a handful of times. CDR3 coding DNA: TGTGCCAGCAGTGAAAGGGGCGAGAACACCGGGGAGCTGTTTTTT. The encoded protein is CASSERGENTGELFF. This chain connects TRBV6-1 to TRBJ2-2, with D perhaps matching TRBD1 (5 bases). CDR1 is MNHNS, CDR2 SASEGT, per germline. The CDR3 consists of 15 residues. The V end lost 2 bases, the J end lost 1 base, and 8 bases lay between the germline ends.

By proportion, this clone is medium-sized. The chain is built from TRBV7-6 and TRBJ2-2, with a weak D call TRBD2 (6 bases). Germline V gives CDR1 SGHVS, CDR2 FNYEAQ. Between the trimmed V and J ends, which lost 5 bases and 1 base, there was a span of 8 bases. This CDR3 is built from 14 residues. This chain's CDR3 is CASSLGRNTGELFF. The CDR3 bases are TGTGCCAGCAGCCTCGGGAGGAACACCGGGGAGCTGTTTTTT.

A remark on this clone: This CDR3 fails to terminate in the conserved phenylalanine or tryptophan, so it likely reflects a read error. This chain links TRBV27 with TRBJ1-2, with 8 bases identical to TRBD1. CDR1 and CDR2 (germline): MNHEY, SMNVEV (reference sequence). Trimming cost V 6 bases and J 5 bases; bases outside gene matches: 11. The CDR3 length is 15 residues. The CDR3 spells CASRRQGARGYGYTS. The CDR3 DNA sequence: TGTGCCAGCAGGCGGCAGGGGGCCCGGGGTTATGGCTACACCTCC.

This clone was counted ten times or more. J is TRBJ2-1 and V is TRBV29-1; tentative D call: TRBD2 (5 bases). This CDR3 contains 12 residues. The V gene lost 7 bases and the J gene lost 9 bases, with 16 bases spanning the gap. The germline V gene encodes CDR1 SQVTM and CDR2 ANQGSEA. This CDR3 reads CSARRLGSEQFF. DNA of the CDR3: TGCAGCGCTCGAAGATTGGGGAGTGAGCAGTTCTTC.

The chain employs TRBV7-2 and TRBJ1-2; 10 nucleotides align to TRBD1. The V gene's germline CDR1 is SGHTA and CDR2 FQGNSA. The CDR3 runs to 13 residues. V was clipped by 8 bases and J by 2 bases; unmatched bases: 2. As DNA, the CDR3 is TGTGCCAGCCAGACAGGGGGCAACTATGGCTACACCTTC. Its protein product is CASQTGGNYGYTF.

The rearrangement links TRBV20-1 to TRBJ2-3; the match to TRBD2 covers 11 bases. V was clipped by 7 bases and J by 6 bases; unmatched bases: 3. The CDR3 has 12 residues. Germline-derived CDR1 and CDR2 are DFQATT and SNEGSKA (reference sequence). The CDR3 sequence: CSVVAGGDTQYF. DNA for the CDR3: TGCAGTGTGGTAGCGGGAGGGGATACGCAGTATTTT.

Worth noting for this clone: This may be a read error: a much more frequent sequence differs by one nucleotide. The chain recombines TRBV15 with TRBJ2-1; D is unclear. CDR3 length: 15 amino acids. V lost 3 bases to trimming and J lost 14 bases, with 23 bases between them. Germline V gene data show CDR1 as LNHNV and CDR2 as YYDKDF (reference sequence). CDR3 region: CATSRKGRQGSAKFF. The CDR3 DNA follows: TGTGCCACCAGCAGGAAGGGTCGGCAAGGTTCGGCAAAGTTCTTC.

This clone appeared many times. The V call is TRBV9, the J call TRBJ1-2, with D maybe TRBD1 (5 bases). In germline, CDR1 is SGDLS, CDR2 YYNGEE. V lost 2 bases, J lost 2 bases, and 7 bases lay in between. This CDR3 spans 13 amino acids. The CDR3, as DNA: TGTGCCAGCAGCGTGGCAGGGAACTATGGCTACACCTTC. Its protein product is CASSVAGNYGYTF.

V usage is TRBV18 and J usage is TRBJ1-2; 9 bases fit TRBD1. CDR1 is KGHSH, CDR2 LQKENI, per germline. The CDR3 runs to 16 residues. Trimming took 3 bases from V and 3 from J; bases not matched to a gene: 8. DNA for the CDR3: TGTGCCAGCTCACCTACAGGACAGGGGTTCGACTATGGCTACACCTTC. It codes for CASSPTGQGFDYGYTF.

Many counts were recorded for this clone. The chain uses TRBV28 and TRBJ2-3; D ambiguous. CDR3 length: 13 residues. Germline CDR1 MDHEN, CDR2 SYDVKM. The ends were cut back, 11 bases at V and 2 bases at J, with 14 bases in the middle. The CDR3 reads CASGGEVTDTQYF. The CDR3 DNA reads TGTGCCTCCGGTGGGGAAGTCACAGATACGCAGTATTTT.

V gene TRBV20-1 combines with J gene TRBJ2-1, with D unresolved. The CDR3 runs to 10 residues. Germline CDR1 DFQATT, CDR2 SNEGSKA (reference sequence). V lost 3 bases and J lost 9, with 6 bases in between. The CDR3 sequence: CSARRGEQFF. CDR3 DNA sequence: TGCAGTGCTAGGCGAGGTGAGCAGTTCTTC.

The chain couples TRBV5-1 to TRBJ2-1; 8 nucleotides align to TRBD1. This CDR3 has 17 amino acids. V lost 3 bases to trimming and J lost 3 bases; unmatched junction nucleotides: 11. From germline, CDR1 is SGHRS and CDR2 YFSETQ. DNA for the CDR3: TGCGCCAGCAGCTCCTCCCCCCAGGGGGCAGGCTACAATGAGCAGTTCTTC. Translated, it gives CASSSSPQGAGYNEQFF.

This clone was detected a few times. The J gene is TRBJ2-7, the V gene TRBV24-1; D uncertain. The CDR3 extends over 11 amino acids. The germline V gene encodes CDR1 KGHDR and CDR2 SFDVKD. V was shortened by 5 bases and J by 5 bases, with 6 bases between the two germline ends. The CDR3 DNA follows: TGTGCCACCAGTGTCGGTAACGAGCAGTACTTC. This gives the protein CATSVGNEQYF.

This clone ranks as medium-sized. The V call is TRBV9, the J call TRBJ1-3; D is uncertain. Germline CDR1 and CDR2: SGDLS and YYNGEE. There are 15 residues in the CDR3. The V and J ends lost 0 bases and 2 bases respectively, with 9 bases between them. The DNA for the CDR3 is TGTGCCAGCAGCGTAGGCCCTGGGGCTGGAAACACCATATATTTT. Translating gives CASSVGPGAGNTIYF.

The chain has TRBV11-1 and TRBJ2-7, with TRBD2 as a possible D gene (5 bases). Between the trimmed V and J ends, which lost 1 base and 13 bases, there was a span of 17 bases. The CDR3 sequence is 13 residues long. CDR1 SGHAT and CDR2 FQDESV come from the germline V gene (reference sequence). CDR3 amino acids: CASSLVRELGGYF. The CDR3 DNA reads TGTGCCAGCAGCTTAGTCAGAGAACTAGGAGGATACTTC. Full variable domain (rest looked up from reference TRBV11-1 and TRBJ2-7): EAEVAQSPRYKITEKSQAVAFWCDPISGHATLYWYRQILGQGPELLVQFQDESVVDDSQLPKDRFSAERLKGVDSTLKIQPAELGDSAMYLCASSLVRELGGYFGPGTRLTVT.

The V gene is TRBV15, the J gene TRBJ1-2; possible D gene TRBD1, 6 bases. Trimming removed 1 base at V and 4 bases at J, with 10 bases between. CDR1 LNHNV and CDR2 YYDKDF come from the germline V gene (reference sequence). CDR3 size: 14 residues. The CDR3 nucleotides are TGTGCCACCAGCAGAGGAGACAGGCCCTATGGCTACACCTTC. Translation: CATSRGDRPYGYTF.

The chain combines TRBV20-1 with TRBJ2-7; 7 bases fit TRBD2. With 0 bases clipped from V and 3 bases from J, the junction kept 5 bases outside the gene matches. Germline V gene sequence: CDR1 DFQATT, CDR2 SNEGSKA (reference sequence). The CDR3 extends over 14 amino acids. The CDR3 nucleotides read TGCAGTGCTAGAGACCCGACTAGCAACTACGAGCAGTACTTC. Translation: CSARDPTSNYEQYF.

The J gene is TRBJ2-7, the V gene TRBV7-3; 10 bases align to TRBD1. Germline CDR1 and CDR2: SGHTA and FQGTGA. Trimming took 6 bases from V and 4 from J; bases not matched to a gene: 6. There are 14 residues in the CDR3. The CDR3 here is CASRDPGQGYEQYF. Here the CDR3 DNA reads TGTGCCAGCAGGGACCCGGGACAGGGGTACGAGCAGTACTTC. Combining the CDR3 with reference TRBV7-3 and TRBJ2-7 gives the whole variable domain GAGVSQTPSNKVTEKGKYVELRCDPISGHTALYWYRQSLGQGPEFLIYFQGTGAADDSGLPNDRFFAVRPEGSVSTLKIQRTERGDSAVYLCASRDPGQGYEQYFGPGTRLTVT.

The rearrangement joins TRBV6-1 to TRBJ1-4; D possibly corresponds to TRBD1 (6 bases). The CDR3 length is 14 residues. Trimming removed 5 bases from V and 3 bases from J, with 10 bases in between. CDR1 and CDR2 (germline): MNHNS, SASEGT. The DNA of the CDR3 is TGTGCCAGCAGTCAGGGACATTCTAATGAAAAACTGTTTTTT. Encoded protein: CASSQGHSNEKLFF.

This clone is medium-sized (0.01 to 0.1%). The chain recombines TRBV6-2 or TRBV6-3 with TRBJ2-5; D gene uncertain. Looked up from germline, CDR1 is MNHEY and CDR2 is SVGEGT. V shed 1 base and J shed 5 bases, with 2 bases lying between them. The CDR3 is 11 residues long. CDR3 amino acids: CASSYWETQYF. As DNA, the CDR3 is TGTGCCAGCAGTTACTGGGAGACCCAGTACTTC.

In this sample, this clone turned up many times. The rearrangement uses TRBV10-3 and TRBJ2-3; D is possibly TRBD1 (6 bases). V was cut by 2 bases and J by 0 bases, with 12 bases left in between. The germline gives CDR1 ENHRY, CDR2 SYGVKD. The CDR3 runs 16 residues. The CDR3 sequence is CAISEPRTASTDTQYF. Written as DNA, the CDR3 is TGTGCCATCAGTGAGCCCCGGACAGCTAGCACAGATACGCAGTATTTT.

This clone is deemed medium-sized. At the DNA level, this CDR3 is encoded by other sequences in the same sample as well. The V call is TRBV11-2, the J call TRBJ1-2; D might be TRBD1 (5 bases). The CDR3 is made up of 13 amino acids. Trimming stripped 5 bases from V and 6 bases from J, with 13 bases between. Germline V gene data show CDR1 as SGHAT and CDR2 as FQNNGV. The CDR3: CASSDSRGDGYTF. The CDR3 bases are TGTGCCAGCAGCGACTCCCGGGGCGATGGCTACACCTTC.

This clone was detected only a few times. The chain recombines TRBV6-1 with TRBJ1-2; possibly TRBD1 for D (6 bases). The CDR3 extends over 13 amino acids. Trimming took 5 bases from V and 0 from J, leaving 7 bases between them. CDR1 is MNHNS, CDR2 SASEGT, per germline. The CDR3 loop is CASSPGANYGYTF. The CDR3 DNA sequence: TGTGCCAGCAGTCCAGGGGCTAACTATGGCTACACCTTC.

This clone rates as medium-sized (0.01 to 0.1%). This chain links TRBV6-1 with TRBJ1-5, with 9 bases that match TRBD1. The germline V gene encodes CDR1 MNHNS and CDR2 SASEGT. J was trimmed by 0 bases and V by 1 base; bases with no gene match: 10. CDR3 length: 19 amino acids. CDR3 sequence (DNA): TGTGCCAGCAGTGAAGGGGGGACAGGGATTGGGCGTAGCAATCAGCCCCAGCATTTT. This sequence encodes CASSEGGTGIGRSNQPQHF.

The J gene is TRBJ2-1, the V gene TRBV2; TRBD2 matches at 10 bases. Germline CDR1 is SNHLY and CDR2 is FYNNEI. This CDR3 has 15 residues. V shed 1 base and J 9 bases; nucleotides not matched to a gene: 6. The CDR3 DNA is TGTGCCAGCAGTGAAGGGGTGGTAGCGGGAGGTGAGCAGTTCTTC. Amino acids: CASSEGVVAGGEQFF.

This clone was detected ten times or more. The CDR3 bases are TGTGCCAGCAGCTTGCACAGCGGGGGCGAGCAGTACTTC. The encoded protein is CASSLHSGGEQYF. The chain links TRBV7-3 to TRBJ2-7; 8 bases are shared with TRBD2. The CDR3 has 13 residues. CDR1 is SGHTA and CDR2 is FQGTGA in the germline V gene. With V trimmed by 3 bases and J by 6 bases, 4 bases remained unmatched.

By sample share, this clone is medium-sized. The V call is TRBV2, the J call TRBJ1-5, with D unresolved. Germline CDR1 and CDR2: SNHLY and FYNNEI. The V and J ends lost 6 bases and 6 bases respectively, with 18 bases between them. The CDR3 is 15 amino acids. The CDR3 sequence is CASSIQSNTGQPQHF. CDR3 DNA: TGTGCCAGCAGCATACAGAGTAATACCGGTCAGCCCCAGCATTTT.

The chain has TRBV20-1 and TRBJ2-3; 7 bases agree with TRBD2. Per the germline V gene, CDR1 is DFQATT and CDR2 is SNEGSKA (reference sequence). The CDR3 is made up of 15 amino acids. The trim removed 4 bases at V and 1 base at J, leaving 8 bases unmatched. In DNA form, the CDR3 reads TGCAGTGCTAATAGGCGGGAGCAGGGCACAGATACGCAGTATTTT. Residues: CSANRREQGTDTQYF.

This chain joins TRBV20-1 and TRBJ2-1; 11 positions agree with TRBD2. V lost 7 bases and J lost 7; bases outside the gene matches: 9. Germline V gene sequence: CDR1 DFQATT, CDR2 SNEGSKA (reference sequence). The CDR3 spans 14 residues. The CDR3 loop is CSVSALAGVNEQFF. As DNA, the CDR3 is TGCAGTGTCAGTGCACTAGCGGGAGTAAATGAGCAGTTCTTC.